This T cell receptor beta chain was recovered during a study of vaccination and CD4 T cells after COVID-19. The Oncomine TCR Beta short-read assay generated sequence data from the DNA of cultured CD4+ T cells. Investigators isolated genomic DNA from cultured CD4+ T cells. TCRdb ran MiXCR on the PCR reads and lists one entry per CDR3 protein. The sample has around 18,000 distinct CDR3 sequences, under 60% seen once; the top ten hold about a tenth. The V and J ends lost 1 base and 10 bases respectively, with 13 bases between them. Germline values: CDR1 MGHRA, CDR2 YSYEKL. The CDR3 totals 13 residues. This sample's treatment: approximately 11-day PBMC culture with coronavirus spike peptide pools or control peptides (ViraFEST assay). Antigen-specific T cells were expanded with peptide pools by ViraFEST, and TCRs were then sequenced. Regarding this clonotype: Antigen unknown.

The chain uses TRBV4-1 and TRBJ1-1; D is undetermined. The sequence was collected from a human donor who had recovered from COVID-19. The specimen was CD4+ T cells from blood, cultured in vitro, collected after SARS-CoV-2 vaccination. The CDR3 sequence is CASSQVDRGRAFF. In nucleotides, the CDR3 is TGCGCCAGCAGCCAAGTGGATAGAGGGAGAGCTTTCTTT.